What follows are 20 T cell receptor beta chains derived from one specimen sequenced in a study of blood T cell repertoires in COVID-19. The data were produced by immunoSEQ multiplex PCR, yet TCRdb's version contains in-frame clones alone and is incomplete. The sample consists of 28,000 or so clones, about 85% of them appearing once. Source material: peripheral blood. These TCRs come from a man aged 65 to 79 with acute or convalescent COVID-19.

This chain joins TRBV7-2 and TRBJ1-1; D perhaps matches TRBD1 (5 bases). From germline, CDR1 is SGHTA and CDR2 FQGNSA. This CDR3 has 14 residues. V lost 2 bases, J lost 5 bases, and 12 bases lay in between. The DNA for the CDR3 is TGTGCCAGCAGCTTACAGGGTTATGGGACTGAAGCTTTCTTT. The encoded protein is CASSLQGYGTEAFF. Complete variable domain (other parts from reference TRBV7-2 and TRBJ1-1): GAGVSQSPSNKVTEKGKDVELRCDPISGHTALYWYRQSLGQGLEFLIYFQGNSAPDKSGLPSDRFSAERTGGSVSTLTIQRTQQEDSAVYLCASSLQGYGTEAFFGQGTRLTVV.

This chain links TRBV12-5 with TRBJ2-1; 7 bases map to TRBD2. The V gene end was trimmed by 4 bases and the J gene end by 10 bases; junction bases not matched to a gene: 7. The CDR3 is made up of 13 amino acids. Per the germline V gene, CDR1 is LGHNT and CDR2 is FRNRAP. The CDR3 is CASGSPGRLEQFF. CDR3 nucleotide sequence: TGTGCTAGTGGTTCCCCCGGGAGGCTCGAGCAGTTCTTC.

The chain links TRBV5-4 to TRBJ1-4, with unresolved D. The length of the CDR3 is 15 residues. CDR1 and CDR2 from the germline V gene are SGHNT and YYREEE (reference sequence). Trimming pared 5 bases from V and 7 bases from J, leaving 18 bases between. The CDR3 region is CASRPDGPGGEKLFF. The CDR3, as DNA: TGTGCCAGCAGACCGGACGGCCCGGGAGGTGAAAAACTGTTTTTT. Full variable domain (outside the CDR3, taken from reference TRBV5-4 and TRBJ1-4): ETGVTQSPTHLIKTRGQQVTLRCSSQSGHNTVSWYQQALGQGPQFIFQYYREEENGRGNFPPRFSGLQFPNYSSELNVNALELDDSALYLCASRPDGPGGEKLFFGSGTQLSVL.

The chain carries TRBV30 and TRBJ1-2, with TRBD1 matching over 10 bases. The CDR3 length is 14 residues. Germline V gene data show CDR1 as GTSNPN and CDR2 as SVGIG (reference sequence). V lost 1 base to trimming and J lost 8 bases; unmatched junction nucleotides: 7. CDR3 loop: CAWSGKGTGEGYTF. CDR3 nucleotide sequence: TGTGCCTGGAGTGGAAAAGGGACAGGGGAGGGCTACACCTTC.

V and J are TRBV5-1 and TRBJ2-2; a weak D match, TRBD2 (5 bases). Germline CDR1 reads SGHRS; CDR2 reads YFSETQ. The CDR3 has 12 amino acids. Deletions cut 6 bases from V and 5 bases from J, with 8 bases between. The CDR3 DNA follows: TGCGCCAGCAATAGCGAAACCGGGGAGCTGTTTTTT. It is translated as CASNSETGELFF.

This clone was detected once. The V call is TRBV4-1, the J call TRBJ2-2; TRBD2 matches at 16 bases. Germline assignment: CDR1 MGHRA and CDR2 YSYEKL. The length of the CDR3 is 16 residues. J was trimmed by 6 bases and V by 4 bases; bases with no gene match: 2. In DNA form, the CDR3 reads TGCGCCAGCAGCCCGGGACTAGCGGGAGGGTCCGGGGAGCTGTTTTTT. This sequence encodes CASSPGLAGGSGELFF.

This clone was picked up one time. The chain recombines TRBV4-1 with TRBJ2-2; 8 bases align to TRBD1. V dropped 4 bases and J dropped 8; count of bases not matched to a gene: 12. CDR1 is MGHRA and CDR2 is YSYEKL in the germline V gene. CDR3 size: 16 residues. The CDR3 loop reads CASSLGQGARTGELFF. CDR3 DNA: TGCGCCAGCAGCCTCGGACAGGGAGCAAGGACAGGGGAGCTGTTTTTT.

The sample holds one count of this clone. V is TRBV7-2 and J is TRBJ2-1, with 9 bases that match TRBD1. V was clipped by 4 bases and J by 2 bases; unmatched bases: 3. Per the germline V gene, CDR1 is SGHTA and CDR2 is FQGNSA. The CDR3 consists of 15 residues. The CDR3 reads CASSSDRGPYNEQFF. In DNA, the CDR3 is TGTGCCAGCAGCTCGGACAGGGGCCCCTACAATGAGCAGTTCTTC.

This clone was seen just once. The chain joins TRBV5-6 to TRBJ1-4; D perhaps matches TRBD1 (5 bases). Germline values: CDR1 SGHDT, CDR2 YYEEEE. The V end lost 0 bases, the J end lost 8 bases, and 17 bases lay between the germline ends. CDR3 length: 16 amino acids. CDR3 sequence reads: CASSLAAGRGGEKLFF. The CDR3 nucleotides read TGTGCCAGCAGCTTGGCCGCTGGAAGGGGTGGCGAAAAACTGTTTTTT.

A few counts support this clone. The rearrangement uses TRBV29-1 and TRBJ1-1; 7 nucleotides line up with TRBD1. The CDR3 runs 12 residues. Germline CDR1 is SQVTM and CDR2 is ANQGSEA. The V and J ends lost 6 bases and 4 bases, in that order; junction bases with no gene match: 5. The CDR3 nucleotides are TGCAGCGTCATGACAGGGAGCACTGAAGCTTTCTTT. Translated: CSVMTGSTEAFF.

The chain employs TRBV3-1 (or the pseudogene TRBV3-2) and TRBJ2-1; 8 positions agree with TRBD1. Germline values: CDR1 LGHDT, CDR2 YNNKEL (reference sequence). The CDR3 loop spans 17 amino acids. Germline trimming cut 2 bases from V and 6 bases from J; bases unmatched to any gene: 12. The CDR3 loop reads CASSQPQRAQGVNEQFF. In nucleotides, the CDR3 is TGTGCCAGCAGCCAACCCCAGAGGGCACAGGGGGTCAATGAGCAGTTCTTC.

J is TRBJ2-1 and V is TRBV9, with 9 nucleotides matching TRBD1. Germline V gives CDR1 SGDLS, CDR2 YYNGEE. Trimming at V came to 3 bases and at J to 8 bases, leaving 9 bases not matched to a gene. The CDR3 length is 15 residues. The CDR3 spells CASSGRDREYYEQFF. CDR3 nucleotides: TGTGCCAGCAGCGGCCGGGACAGGGAGTATTATGAGCAGTTCTTC.

The rearrangement joins TRBV6-6 to TRBJ1-5, with D tentatively TRBD1 (5 bases). The CDR3 runs 14 residues. V lost 5 bases and J 7 bases, leaving 15 bases between the germline ends. The germline CDR1 and CDR2 sequences are MNHNY and SVGAGI (reference sequence). CDR3 nucleotide sequence: TGTGCCAGCAGTAATGGAGGGGAGCGACAGCCCCAGCATTTT. It is translated as CASSNGGERQPQHF.

The rearrangement joins TRBV9 to TRBJ2-3; D uncertain. V gave up 0 bases and J gave up 4 bases, with 6 bases separating them. The CDR3 runs 13 residues. Germline-derived CDR1 and CDR2 are SGDLS and YYNGEE. The CDR3 region has the DNA TGTGCCAGCAGCGTAGATCACTCAGATACGCAGTATTTT. The encoded protein is CASSVDHSDTQYF.

This chain joins TRBV7-2 and TRBJ2-2, with TRBD1 matching 11 bases. Germline V gene data show CDR1 as SGHTA and CDR2 as FQGNSA. This CDR3 comprises 16 residues. Trimming took 5 bases from V and 5 from J; bases not matched to a gene: 7. Here the CDR3 DNA reads TGTGCCAGCAGCCCCCGGACAGGGGGCAGAACCGGGGAGCTGTTTTTT. It codes for CASSPRTGGRTGELFF. The full variable domain, in which reference TRBV7-2 and TRBJ2-2 provide the parts outside the CDR3, is GAGVSQSPSNKVTEKGKDVELRCDPISGHTALYWYRQSLGQGLEFLIYFQGNSAPDKSGLPSDRFSAERTGGSVSTLTIQRTQQEDSAVYLCASSPRTGGRTGELFFGEGSRLTVL.

There are a few counts of this clone. The J gene is TRBJ2-5, the V gene TRBV7-2, with D uncertain. CDR1 and CDR2 (germline): SGHTA, FQGNSA. This CDR3 has 13 amino acids. The ends were cut back, 1 base at V and 5 bases at J, with 8 bases in the middle. CDR3 sequence: CASSLGSLETQYF. CDR3 coding DNA: TGTGCCAGCAGCTTAGGTAGCCTGGAGACCCAGTACTTC. Combining the CDR3 with reference TRBV7-2 and TRBJ2-5 gives the whole variable domain GAGVSQSPSNKVTEKGKDVELRCDPISGHTALYWYRQSLGQGLEFLIYFQGNSAPDKSGLPSDRFSAERTGGSVSTLTIQRTQQEDSAVYLCASSLGSLETQYFGPGTRLLVL.

The chain recombines TRBV19 with TRBJ2-2; unclear D gene. Germline-derived CDR1 and CDR2 are LNHDA and SQIVND (reference sequence). This CDR3 contains 12 residues. V lost 2 bases, J lost 5 bases, and 3 bases lay in between. CDR3: CASSITTGELFF. The CDR3 bases are TGTGCCAGTAGTATAACTACCGGGGAGCTGTTTTTT.

This sequence joins TRBV6-5 and TRBJ1-4; no definite D call. Germline-derived CDR1 and CDR2 are MNHEY and SVGAGI. The germline V and J ends were trimmed by 3 bases and 6 bases, with 11 bases remaining between them. This CDR3 is built from 14 residues. The DNA of the CDR3 is TGTGCCAGCAGTTATGGCAGATCTTATGAAAAACTGTTTTTT. Protein product: CASSYGRSYEKLFF.

The V gene is TRBV7-2, the J gene TRBJ1-5; D is ambiguous. The V gene lost 1 base and the J gene lost 7 bases, with 8 bases spanning the gap. This CDR3 has 13 residues. Germline V gives CDR1 SGHTA, CDR2 FQGNSA. The CDR3 is CASSLEKHQPQHF. The CDR3 coding sequence is TGTGCCAGCAGCTTAGAAAAGCACCAGCCCCAGCATTTT.

This clone came up a few times. The J gene is TRBJ2-2, the V gene TRBV19, with 7 bases lining up with TRBD2. Germline CDR1 LNHDA, CDR2 SQIVND (reference sequence). The CDR3 loop spans 15 amino acids. After removal of 5 bases from V and 6 bases from J, the junction contained 9 bases not matched to a gene. The CDR3 reads CASSATRTRAGELFF. CDR3 DNA: TGTGCCAGTAGTGCTACCAGGACTAGAGCCGGGGAGCTGTTTTTT.